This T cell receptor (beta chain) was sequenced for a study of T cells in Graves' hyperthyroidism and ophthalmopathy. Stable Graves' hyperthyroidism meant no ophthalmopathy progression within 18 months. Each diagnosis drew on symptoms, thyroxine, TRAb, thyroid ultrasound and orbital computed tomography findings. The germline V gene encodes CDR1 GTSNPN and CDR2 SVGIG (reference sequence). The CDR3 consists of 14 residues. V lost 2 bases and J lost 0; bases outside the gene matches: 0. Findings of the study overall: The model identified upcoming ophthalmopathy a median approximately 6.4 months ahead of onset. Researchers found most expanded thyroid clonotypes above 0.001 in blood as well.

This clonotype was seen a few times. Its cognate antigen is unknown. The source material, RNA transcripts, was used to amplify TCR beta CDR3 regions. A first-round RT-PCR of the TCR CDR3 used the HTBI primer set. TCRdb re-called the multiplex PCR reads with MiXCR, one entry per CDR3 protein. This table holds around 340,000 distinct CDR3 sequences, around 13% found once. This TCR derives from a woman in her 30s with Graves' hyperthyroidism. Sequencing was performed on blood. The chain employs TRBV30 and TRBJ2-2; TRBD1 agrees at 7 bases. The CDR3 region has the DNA TGTGCCTGGAGTCAGGGGGCGAACACCGGGGAGCTGTTTTTT. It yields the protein CAWSQGANTGELFF.